The 18 T cell receptor beta chains reported below all come from one sample, sequenced in a study of OX40 agonist ivuxolimab in advanced cancers. Assay used: immunoSEQ multiplex PCR; TCRdb lists only in-frame clones, some missing. The repertoire has some 100,000 clones, 80% to 90% of them found once; the top ten carry around 1.1%. This material consisted of CD4+ or CD8+ T cells sorted from blood, taken in a trial of the OX40 agonist ivuxolimab. All receptors derive from an adult with an advanced solid tumor such as melanoma, head and neck, liver or kidney cancer.

This clone was picked up one time. The chain employs TRBV6-5 and TRBJ1-2; 9 positions match TRBD1. V gave up 5 bases and J gave up 6 bases; unmatched junction bases: 4. The CDR3 loop spans 13 amino acids. CDR1 and CDR2 (germline): MNHEY, SVGAGI. CDR3 in amino acids: CASSGDRVDGYTF. DNA for the CDR3: TGTGCCAGCAGTGGGGACAGGGTGGATGGCTACACCTTC.

The V and J genes are TRBV21-1 and TRBJ2-2; the table gives TRBD2 as D, unverified against the DNA. TRBV21-1 is a pseudogene locus. This CDR3 comprises 15 residues. The CDR3 DNA reads TGTGCCGTAGGACTAGCGGGGGGGCCTCCCGGGGAGCTGTTTTTT. Translated: CAVGLAGGPPGELFF.

This chain uses TRBV7-3 with TRBJ2-1; either TRBD1 or TRBD2 may supply D (5 bases each). CDR3 size: 15 residues. The germline V gene has CDR1 SGHTA and CDR2 FQGTGA. Trimming removed 5 bases at V and 5 bases at J, with 16 bases between. The CDR3 is CASSPPGRAHNEQFF. CDR3 DNA sequence: TGTGCCAGCAGCCCTCCGGGGCGGGCCCACAATGAGCAGTTCTTC.

The chain employs TRBV5-1 and TRBJ1-1; 10 nucleotides line up with TRBD1. Germline loops: CDR1 SGHRS, CDR2 YFSETQ. The length of the CDR3 is 15 residues. V lost 0 bases to trimming and J lost 4 bases; unmatched junction nucleotides: 3. The CDR3 sequence: CASSLETGGITEAFF. The CDR3 DNA reads TGCGCCAGCAGCTTGGAGACAGGGGGCATCACTGAAGCTTTCTTT.

The rearrangement joins TRBV28 to TRBJ1-6, with D hard to call. Trimming stripped 10 bases from V and 0 bases from J, with 13 bases between. The CDR3 loop spans 15 amino acids. Looked up from germline, CDR1 is MDHEN and CDR2 is SYDVKM. The DNA for the CDR3 is TGTGCCACACAAACAGAGAGCTCCTATAATTCACCCCTCCACTTT. Its protein is CATQTESSYNSPLHF. Looking up the rest from reference TRBV28 and TRBJ1-6 gives the full variable domain: DVKVTQSSRYLVKRTGEKVFLECVQDMDHENMFWYRQDPGLGLRLIYFSYDVKMKEKGDIPEGYSVSREKKERFSLILESASTNQTSMYLCATQTESSYNSPLHFGNGTRLTVT.

The chain combines TRBV5-1 with TRBJ1-2; D gene unclear. CDR1 and CDR2 (germline): SGHRS, YFSETQ. Trimming took off 0 bases at V and 8 bases at J, with 11 bases between the two ends. CDR3 length equals 13 residues. The CDR3, as DNA: TGCGCCAGCAGCTTGGACCAAACGGGCGGCTACACCTTC. Translation gives CASSLDQTGGYTF. Variable domain in full (rest from reference TRBV5-1 and TRBJ1-2): KAGVTQTPRYLIKTRGQQVTLSCSPISGHRSVSWYQQTPGQGLQFLFEYFSETQRNKGNFPGRFSGRQFSNSRSEMNVSTLELGDSALYLCASSLDQTGGYTFGSGTRLTVV.

V and J are TRBV15 and TRBJ2-1; D might be TRBD2 (6 bases). This CDR3 contains 13 residues. Germline values: CDR1 LNHNV, CDR2 YYDKDF (reference sequence). Deletions cut 0 bases from V and 15 bases from J, with 15 bases between. CDR3 sequence: CATSRELRDWPFF. The CDR3 DNA reads as TGTGCCACCAGCAGAGAGTTAAGGGACTGGCCGTTCTTC.

The rearrangement joins TRBV28 to TRBJ1-4; 7 nucleotides agree with TRBD1. V was clipped by 3 bases and J by 4 bases; unmatched bases: 2. CDR3 length: 14 amino acids. CDR1 MDHEN and CDR2 SYDVKM come from the germline V gene. The CDR3 is CASSFGTVNEKLFF. DNA for the CDR3: TGTGCCAGCAGTTTCGGGACAGTTAATGAAAAACTGTTTTTT.

This clone was recorded many times. V gene TRBV18 combines with J gene TRBJ2-3; TRBD1 matches at 9 bases. CDR3 size: 15 residues. The germline gives CDR1 KGHSH, CDR2 LQKENI. Unmatched junction bases numbered 6, after V lost 6 bases and J lost 2 bases. The CDR3 here is CASSFGQGNTDTQYF. The CDR3 nucleotides are TGTGCCAGCTCGTTCGGACAGGGGAACACAGATACGCAGTATTTT. Looking up the rest from reference TRBV18 and TRBJ2-3 gives the full variable domain: NAGVMQNPRHLVRRRGQEARLRCSPMKGHSHVYWYRQLPEEGLKFMVYLQKENIIDESGMPKERFSAEFPKEGPSILRIQQVVRGDSAAYFCASSFGQGNTDTQYFGPGTRLTVL.

The genes are TRBV12-2 and TRBJ1-2; the table's D gene call, TRBD1, was not cross checked with the DNA. TRBV12-2 is marked as a pseudogene. The CDR3 has 24 amino acids. CDR3: CASRLEEGAHTHTWSRGKNYGYTF. CDR3 nucleotide sequence: TGTGCAAGTCGTCTTGAGGAGGGGGCCCATACTCACACATGGTCTCGAGGTAAGAACTATGGCTACACCTTC.

This chain connects TRBV9 to TRBJ2-3, with D maybe TRBD1 (5 bases). Germline CDR1 is SGDLS and CDR2 is YYNGEE. Trimming left V 0 bases short and J 1 base short, with 9 bases between. The CDR3 has 15 residues. The CDR3, as DNA: TGTGCCAGCAGCGTAGGGACAAAGGGCACAGATACGCAGTATTTT. Translation: CASSVGTKGTDTQYF.

The V gene is TRBV7-9, the J gene TRBJ1-1; weak D call: TRBD1 (6 bases). The CDR3 runs 15 residues. The V gene's germline CDR1 is SEHNR and CDR2 FQNEAQ (reference sequence). V shed 7 bases and J shed 0 bases, with 15 bases lying between them. The CDR3 nucleotides are TGTGCCAGCACCGGACAGAATAGCATGAACACTGAAGCTTTCTTT. The encoded protein is CASTGQNSMNTEAFF.

Regarding this clone: The same CDR3 can be traced to other DNA sequences in this sample. The gene calls are TRBV5-6 and TRBJ2-5; 9 bases agree with TRBD1. V lost 4 bases to trimming and J lost 4 bases; unmatched junction nucleotides: 5. The germline V gene encodes CDR1 SGHDT and CDR2 YYEEEE. The CDR3 has 14 amino acids. CDR3 nucleotide sequence: TGTGCCAGCAGCGGGACAGGGTCAGGAGAGACCCAGTACTTC. Protein sequence: CASSGTGSGETQYF.

A few counts support this clone. The rearrangement links TRBV7-3 to TRBJ1-2, with TRBD1 matching 8 bases. This CDR3 region has 15 residues. Germline trimming cut 1 base from V and 6 bases from J; bases unmatched to any gene: 7. Germline CDR1 SGHTA, CDR2 FQGTGA. CDR3 protein: CASSLNPDRADGYTF. In DNA, the CDR3 is TGTGCCAGCAGCTTAAACCCGGACAGGGCAGATGGCTACACCTTC.

The rearrangement uses TRBV6-4 and TRBJ1-2, with D possibly being TRBD1 (6 bases). Germline lookup yields CDR1 MRHNA and CDR2 SNTAGT. The CDR3 is 13 amino acids. V lost 6 bases and J lost 6, with 14 bases in between. This chain's CDR3 is CASSQTGLDGYTF. DNA for the CDR3: TGTGCCAGCAGCCAAACAGGGTTAGATGGCTACACCTTC.

The chain is built from TRBV9 and TRBJ1-2, with 11 bases aligning to TRBD1. Germline V gene data show CDR1 as SGDLS and CDR2 as YYNGEE. V gave up 0 bases and J gave up 7 bases; unmatched junction bases: 5. The CDR3 has 15 amino acids. Here the CDR3 DNA reads TGTGCCAGCAGCGTAGTACCGGGACAGGGGGGTGGCTACACCTTC. Amino acids: CASSVVPGQGGGYTF.

Concerning this clone: Other DNA sequences within the sample encode an identical CDR3. The chain couples TRBV7-3 to TRBJ2-3; a weak D match, TRBD1 (5 bases). Between the trimmed V and J ends, which lost 3 bases and 2 bases, there was a span of 9 bases. Germline CDR1 reads SGHTA; CDR2 reads FQGTGA. The length of the CDR3 is 14 residues. The CDR3 spells CASSLGRSTDTQYF. The CDR3 DNA follows: TGTGCCAGCAGCTTGGGGCGGTCCACAGATACGCAGTATTTT. Filled out from reference TRBV7-3 and TRBJ2-3, the complete variable domain reads GAGVSQTPSNKVTEKGKYVELRCDPISGHTALYWYRQSLGQGPEFLIYFQGTGAADDSGLPNDRFFAVRPEGSVSTLKIQRTERGDSAVYLCASSLGRSTDTQYFGPGTRLTVL.

This chain links TRBV27 with TRBJ2-7; TRBD1 matches at 8 bases. Germline loops: CDR1 MNHEY, CDR2 SMNVEV (reference sequence). The V and J ends lost 5 bases and 2 bases, in that order; junction bases with no gene match: 8. CDR3 length equals 15 residues. CDR3 in amino acids: CASSTPDRVTYEQYF. Written as DNA, the CDR3 is TGTGCCAGCAGTACCCCGGACAGGGTAACCTACGAGCAGTACTTC.